This T cell receptor beta chain came from a study of radiotherapy plus CTLA-4 blockade in lung cancer. The method was immunoSEQ multiplex PCR; TCRdb's version includes in-frame clones alone and lacks a portion of them. Of 9,500 to 15,000 clones in the sample, about 88% were seen once. V gave up 6 bases and J gave up 4 bases; unmatched junction bases: 8. Germline V gene data show CDR1 as MNHNS and CDR2 as SASEGT. The CDR3 loop spans 15 amino acids. Sequenced material: peripheral blood, taken from a patient treated with radiotherapy plus ipilimumab. The V gene is TRBV6-1, the J gene TRBJ2-3; 9 bases map to TRBD1. The source of this sequence is a human donor with non-small cell lung cancer that progressed on radiotherapy plus ipilimumab. The CDR3 sequence is CASSTSGQGADTQYF. For the CDR3, the DNA is TGTGCCAGCAGCACCTCGGGACAGGGCGCAGATACGCAGTATTTT.